This record looks at one T cell receptor beta chain sequence and its context. Its antigen remains unidentified. This sample is part of a study of response to subunit inactivated influenza vaccine. Points from the study as a whole: After each seasonal influenza vaccination, few new T cells are recruited, the authors suggested.

Using its own MiXCR run on the RT-PCR reads, TCRdb lists one record per CDR3 protein. Found here are under 850,000 distinct CDR3 sequences, approximately 17% of them singletons; the top ten hold about a tenth. CDR1 is MNHNS and CDR2 is SASEGT in the germline V gene. The CDR3 covers 17 residues. V trimming: 6 bases; J trimming: 7 bases; junction bases outside the gene matches: 12. The rearrangement joins TRBV6-1 to TRBJ2-1; 13 positions agree with TRBD2. This clonotype was sampled from a man between 45 and 60 years old who received an inactivated influenza vaccine. The source material was PBMCs from blood, sampled more than 4 days after vaccination. The CDR3 nucleotides read TGTGCCAGCAGCCCCCGGACTAGCGGGGGAGTTCGGAATGAGCAGTTCTTC. Protein sequence: CASSPRTSGGVRNEQFF.